This T cell receptor (beta chain) was profiled in a study of shared clonotypes between healthy human individuals. Study-wide results and limits: Since donors were few, the genetic and exposure-history diversity represented was limited.

As defined, naive CD8 cells were CD45RO-negative and positively selected for CCR7, with terminally differentiated effector memory CD45RA+ cells excluded. CDR3 size: 16 residues. The ends lost 7 bases at V and 2 bases at J; junction bases unmatched: 7. In germline, CDR1 is MNHEY, CDR2 SMNVEV (reference sequence). Comments on this clone: What it binds is not known.

The repertoire was sequenced with immunoSEQ multiplex PCR; TCRdb's copy has only in-frame clones and lacks some. The sample holds hundreds of thousands of clones, roughly 94% seen once. Sequencing was done on a sample of naive CD8+ T cells sorted from blood. The J gene is TRBJ2-3, the V gene TRBV27; 12 bases align to TRBD2. The origin of this receptor is a man aged 25-45 years in good health. CDR3 in DNA: TGTGCCAGCAAAACCGGGACTAGCGGGTTCACAGATACGCAGTATTTT. Protein: CASKTGTSGFTDTQYF.